This T cell receptor beta chain was sequenced for a study of T cells in Graves' hyperthyroidism and ophthalmopathy (dated by TCRdb to about 2019). Some background on the complete study: Peripheral blood samples were taken at the time of initial diagnosis, prior to any treatment. To identify distinguishing TCR V-J signatures, a discovery cohort of 100 or so patients was used, comprising 40 to 45 with Graves' ophthalmopathy and roughly 60 with stable Graves' hyperthyroidism. Whether ophthalmopathy could be predicted prospectively was tested in an independent validation cohort made up of some 20 hyperthyroidism patients plus 17 patients who later progressed to ophthalmopathy. For training and testing, the 80 to 100 patients in the discovery cohort were randomly divided in a 7:3 ratio. The study also compared thyroid tissue and blood T-cell repertoires from a handful of Graves' hyperthyroidism patients. After sampling, hyperthyroidism patients received methimazole starting at 30 mg daily, and ophthalmopathy patients received high-dose intravenous methylprednisolone. The paper reports TCR Vbeta CDR3 sequencing of approximately 130 peripheral blood samples: around 45 ophthalmopathy, about 75 hyperthyroidism and around 17 progressor patients. The investigation overall reported the following: A 13 V-J signature model separated ophthalmopathy from stable hyperthyroidism, with around 88% sensitivity and 81.08% specificity in cross-validation and 80%/75% in testing. Most expanded thyroid clonotypes (frequency above 0.001) were also found in blood, which suggests that blood repertoires may mirror thyroid immune responses. Sample size was not statistically predetermined, and investigators were not blinded to group allocation. In validation, progression to ophthalmopathy was predicted by the model with 70.59% sensitivity and 72% to 85% specificity, a median of around 5.9 months before onset.

This clonotype was seen at least ten times. The antigen this receptor binds is unknown. No clone much larger than this one lies a single base away; base qualities are absent. Moderately to severely active disease, a Clinical Activity Score of at least 3, a NOSPECS grade of at least 4, and a duration under 3 months were present in ophthalmopathy patients. The study excluded patients with uncontrolled infections, other autoimmune diseases, pregnancy or lactation. Diagnoses were established on the basis of clinical symptoms, serum thyroxine and TRAb, thyroid ultrasound, and orbital computed tomography. PBMCs were isolated from 7.5 to 10 ml of fresh peripheral blood by Ficoll-Paque density gradient centrifugation. Trizol reagent was used to extract total RNA, and RNA quality was then checked on an Agilent 2100 Bioanalyzer. The CDR3 numbers 16 residues from cysteine through phenylalanine. Only the CDR3 portion is preserved as DNA: 48 bases, with reading frame beginning at the first base. Per the germline V gene, SGHAT is the CDR1 and FQNNGV is the CDR2. The germline ends are 11 bases apart after V is trimmed by 2 bases and J by 0 bases.

The TCR beta CDR3 regions were amplified from RNA transcripts. For the first round of RT-PCR on the TCR CDR3, the HTBI primer set was used together with the Qiagen OneStep RT-PCR kit. The libraries were constructed in a second round of multiplex PCR and then size-selected and purified. Paired-end sequencing of the libraries was performed with 100 bp reads on an Illumina HiSeq2000. As for how the authors treated the data: Raw data were processed with SOAPnuke, discarding reads with adapters, uncalled bases, mean Phred below 15, or no exact constant-primer or identifier match. COPE v1.2.5 was used to merge the high-quality paired reads, and each unique nucleotide sequence was defined as a clonotype. Clonotypes were aligned to IMGT TRBV, TRBD and TRBJ reference segments using MiTCR v1.1. The analysis included only V-J combinations with a frequency above 0.0001, which together covered approximately 99% of the repertoires. A TCS score was defined as the ratio of F50 (clonal expansion) to E x V (chaos), with BLOSUM62-based TCRdist applied between CDR3 peptides within each V-J. Welch's t-statistics and random forest reduced around 550 V-J features to fewer than 15, which were used in a naive Bayes classifier (R e1071). TCRdb trimmed public reads at Q25 via fastp, called clones via MiXCR and kept in-frame beta chains. Duplicate CDR3 protein sequences are folded into a single record with the most common DNA and genes. The V and J calls here are based on TCRdb, not the publication. A total of 350,000 or so distinct CDR3 sequences appear in this sample, 15% to 20% of them only once. Roughly 16% of the sample is taken by the ten largest.

The material sequenced was blood. Here the chain combines TRBV11-2 and TRBJ2-4; tentative D gene TRBD2, with 5 bases matching. The TCR was taken from a woman in her 40s with Graves' ophthalmopathy. The DNA is as follows: TGTGCCAGCAGCTTACTGAGCGGATTAGCCAAAAACATTCAGTACTTC. This yields the protein CASSLLSGLAKNIQYF.